A single T cell receptor beta chain is shown here with its context. This clone was found once. This receptor's antigen is unknown. Nothing much larger sits one base from this clone, and base qualities are not available. The immunoSEQ Assay, a bias-controlled multiplex PCR, was used to amplify TCRbeta CDR3 regions from genomic DNA. The source study handled its data this way. The number of nucleated cells in each sample was estimated by amplification of reference gene primers within the assay. To quantify the absolute abundance of each unique TCRbeta CDR3 rearrangement, sequence reads were collapsed and filtered. Productive Simpson clonality was computed per sample as the square root of Simpson's diversity index over productive rearrangements. TCRdb re-hosts the immuneACCESS table, in-frame sequences only. Its copies lack some clones; in the studies checked, an unresolved V gene accounts for under half of them, and the cause for the rest is not known. That table is the source of V, J and clone size, and D and trimming were worked out from the DNA. This sample has around 26,000 clones in its table, and approximately 91% of those were observed once. The ten most abundant clones make up around 4.6% of the sample.

Collaborating institutions collected whole blood in K2EDTA tubes following their own protocols. For TCRbeta analysis, collaborators shipped samples in one of three forms: frozen whole blood, isolated PBMCs, or DNA extracted from either of those sample types. V drops 1 base and J drops 0 bases, leaving 10 bases in between. CDR1 SGHVS and CDR2 FQNEAQ were looked up in the germline V gene. Inclusive of the bounding cysteine and phenylalanine, the CDR3 is 16 residues long. Only the CDR3 DNA stays, 48 bases, in frame from base 1. The sample is drawn from a study of blood T cell repertoires in COVID-19 (dated by TCRdb to 2019 to 2021). With regard to the full study: Samples covering the acute and convalescent phases of COVID-19 were provided by collaborators in the United States, Italy and Spain. Where HLA class I and class II types were available, the types were taken from metadata supplied by the sample provider, not from assay-based typing. The dataset comprised deeply sampled blood TCRbeta repertoires from subjects exposed to, actively infected with, or recovered from COVID-19. Nearly every sample came with metadata listing a de-identified subject ID, COVID-19 status, age in years and sex. The repertoires were made available in a free public database intended to serve as a resource for research on the immune response to SARS-CoV-2. Samples were obtained from the ongoing ImmuneRACE study (first 160 participants) and from 1,254 subjects provided by 6 global collaborators. The prospective study material was composed of cDNA or gDNA derived from T cells, B-cell-depleted T cells, or PBMCs.

Findings and caveats that apply to the study as a whole: The amount of clinical and demographic metadata varied by source and participant and was provided uncurated.

The source material was peripheral blood. The receptor was isolated from a man between 65 and 85 years old with active COVID-19. Recombination connected TRBV7-8 to TRBJ1-5, with the D gene uncertain. The DNA sequence reads TGTGCCAGCAGCTTAGTTTCAGGTTATAGCAATCAGCCCCAGCATTTT. This is translated as CASSLVSGYSNQPQHF. The CDR3, completed at both ends by the reference TRBV7-8 and TRBJ1-5 genes, gives the full variable domain GAGVSQSPRYKVAKRGQDVALRCDPISGHVSLFWYQQALGQGPEFLTYFQNEAQLDKSGLPSDRFFAERPEGSVSTLKIQRTQQEDSAVYLCASSLVSGYSNQPQHFGDGTRLSIL.